This T cell receptor (beta chain) was recorded in a study of identical twins. This clonotype was observed a handful of times. No antigen is known for it. All donors were healthy Caucasians. TCRdb itself ran the 5' RACE reads through MiXCR, one entry per CDR3 protein. This table has approximately 700,000 distinct CDR3 sequences, about 20% appearing once. General observations from the study: The study drew conclusions from cross-sectional statistical analysis, not from following the same donors.

The CDR3 is 15 residues long. Germline V gives CDR1 DFQATT, CDR2 SNEGSKA (reference sequence). Trimming shortened V by 5 bases and J by 5 bases, and 21 bases separated the two germline ends. These sequences were also reported in another study, on T cells expressing NK-cell markers.

The sequencing sample was made of PBMCs. The origin of this receptor is a woman between 18 and 29 years old in good health. V usage is TRBV20-1 and J usage is TRBJ1-1, with D hard to call. This CDR3 is CSALILTASWTEAFF. Here the CDR3 DNA reads TGCAGTGCTCTCATCCTGACGGCGAGTTGGACTGAAGCTTTCTTT.